This T cell receptor beta chain was sequenced during a study of CD8 T cells in ankylosing spondylitis (dated by TCRdb to about 2017). The study in broad terms: T cell receptor beta repertoires were profiled in healthy donors and ankylosing spondylitis patients so that disease-linked TCR variants could be found. The full study cohort comprised about 24 ankylosing spondylitis patients and approximately 100 healthy donors. Samples of peripheral blood were taken, and for ankylosing spondylitis patients, synovial fluid was collected as well. The paper as a whole reports these results and caveats: The disease-linked clones were reported as significantly enriched in matched synovial fluid samples from ankylosing spondylitis patients. A TCR beta motif made up of seven or eight highly homologous amino acid variants appeared to be characteristic of blood from ankylosing spondylitis patients. The disease-linked clones had a CD8+ phenotype and were found at relatively low frequencies in peripheral blood. Some TCR beta motif variants had previously been reported in synovial fluid and blood of reactive arthritis patients, which suggested common disease-initiation mechanisms.

Sequenced on an Illumina HiSeq 2500. Quantitative 5'-RACE with molecular barcodes was the method used to prepare the TCR beta libraries. As for how the authors treated the data: A new computational method, built on a probabilistic model of VDJ rearrangement, was used to identify disease-linked TCR variants. TCRdb took the public reads, trimmed them with fastp at Q25, ran MiXCR for clone calling and kept in-frame beta chains. A single entry per CDR3 protein holds the most common genes and DNA from its merged rows. TCRdb's processing, not the authors', yielded these V and J calls. The sample includes about 130,000 distinct CDR3 sequences, with roughly an eighth observed a single time. Approximately 4% of the sample belongs to the ten largest clones. This clonotype was found many times. The antigen it recognizes is unknown. Base quality data are lacking; no much larger clone is found one base away. This clonotype was obtained from a female donor with ankylosing spondylitis or in good health (not recorded which). The sequencing sample was made of blood, either unsorted or a sorted T cell fraction (not recorded which).

In nucleotides, the sequence is TGCAGTGCTAGAATGGGGAGGGCCTTCGATGAGCAGTTCTTC. This is translated as CSARMGRAFDEQFF. The chain couples TRBV20-1 to TRBJ2-1, and TRBD2 aligns with 7 junction nucleotides. The germline V gene (reference sequence) supplies CDR1 DFQATT and CDR2 SNEGSKA. Relative to germline, V is missing 2 bases and J is missing 8 bases, with 9 bases of the junction outside any gene match. Inclusive of the bounding cysteine and phenylalanine, the CDR3 is 14 residues long. Only CDR3 DNA remains: 42 bases, in frame from the first base.